This T cell receptor beta chain was found in a study of T cells of healthy individuals. TCRdb itself ran the 5' RACE reads through MiXCR, one entry per CDR3 protein. The data contain roughly 87,000 distinct CDR3 sequences, approximately 16% of them singletons. J gave up 3 bases and V 4 bases, and 6 bases lay outside the gene matches. In germline, CDR1 is SGHTA, CDR2 FQGNSA. This CDR3 spans 15 amino acids. The TCR was taken from a human donor in good health. V and J are TRBV7-2 and TRBJ2-3; TRBD1 aligns across 8 bases. DNA for the CDR3: TGTGCCAGCAGCTCCACAGGGGGAAGAACAGATACGCAGTATTTT. This codes for CASSSTGGRTDTQYF. Using reference TRBV7-2 and TRBJ2-3 for the parts outside the CDR3, the full variable domain is GAGVSQSPSNKVTEKGKDVELRCDPISGHTALYWYRQSLGQGLEFLIYFQGNSAPDKSGLPSDRFSAERTGGSVSTLTIQRTQQEDSAVYLCASSSTGGRTDTQYFGPGTRLTVL.